This is a list of T cell receptor beta chains from one sample in a study of blood T cell repertoires in COVID-19. Using immunoSEQ multiplex PCR, the repertoire was profiled, and TCRdb retains in-frame clones only, with some absent. Of about 160,000 clones listed, more than 80% are singletons. Sequenced sample: peripheral blood. The receptor set was obtained from a man aged 70 or older with acute or convalescent COVID-19. The CDR3 runs from the conserved cysteine through the conserved F or W. Fields, in order: D gene, clone size, V gene, CDR3 length, J gene, CDR3 protein. D genes are given only for firm matches. The size field is filled for only some rows; it gives once, few, many or a size class.

>.|.|TRBV19|16|TRBJ2-1
CASSIGLSGPRGEQFF
>.|.|TRBV6-5|13|TRBJ2-3
CASRSGGPDTQYF
>TRBD1|.|TRBV10-1|14|TRBJ1-4
CASSWTGGAEKLFF
>.|once|TRBV2|13|TRBJ1-1
CASQGVGNTEAFF
>TRBD1|.|TRBV6-5|13|TRBJ2-5
CASVTGGRETQYF
>TRBD1|.|TRBV19|16|TRBJ2-5
CASSILPGQVRETQYF
>TRBD1|.|TRBV6-5|15|TRBJ2-5
CASRGGQGPQETQYF
>.|.|TRBV7-9|15|TRBJ2-3
CASSLDDGHTDTQYF
>.|.|TRBV5-1|15|TRBJ1-1
CASSLTEQIFAEAFF
>.|.|TRBV5-1|17|TRBJ2-1
CASSPYGGSATRNEQFF
>.|.|TRBV7-2|14|TRBJ2-6
CASTPPSGANVLTF
>.|.|TRBV19|13|TRBJ2-5
CASSITGRETQYF
>TRBD1|.|TRBV10-3|14|TRBJ2-5
CAISPGTDQETQYF
>TRBD1|.|TRBV27|15|TRBJ2-3
CASSLLGTGSVTQYF
>.|.|TRBV12-3/TRBV12-4|12|TRBJ1-4
CASSSTGEKLFF
>.|once|TRBV11-2|15|TRBJ2-7
CASSEQAPSRWEQYF
>TRBD2|.|TRBV7-2|17|TRBJ2-3
CASSLGQAGVRTDTQYF
>.|.|TRBV6-5|11|TRBJ1-2
CASRQAYGYTF
>.|.|TRBV5-1|12|TRBJ2-3
CASSLYADTQYF
>.|.|TRBV5-4|15|TRBJ2-6
CASSSRGEVANVLTF
>.|.|TRBV12-3/TRBV12-4|12|TRBJ1-1
CASSLQVSEAFF
>TRBD1|.|TRBV5-1|14|TRBJ1-1
CASSPQGANTEAFF
>.|.|TRBV18|16|TRBJ2-3
CASSLIGTPSTDTQYF
>.|.|TRBV28|14|TRBJ1-6
CASRGGGFYSPLHF
>.|.|TRBV5-1|15|TRBJ2-5
CASSRGGEGQETQYF
>.|.|TRBV28|18|TRBJ1-4
CASKNFQGGIVGNEKLFF
>.|few|TRBV6-6|14|TRBJ2-1
CASSDSTGYNEQFF
>TRBD2|.|TRBV7-2|16|TRBJ2-1
CASSPLAGGSYNEQFF
>.|.|TRBV6-1|13|TRBJ1-2
CASSETVNYGYTF
>.|few|TRBV14|14|TRBJ1-1
CASSQVTGNTEAFF
>TRBD1|.|TRBV11-1|15|TRBJ2-5
CASSFSDRAVETQYF
>TRBD2|.|TRBV28|17|TRBJ2-7
CASSLPGWASGRHEQYF
>TRBD2|.|TRBV6-5|15|TRBJ2-1
CASSKLAGGPNEQFF
>TRBD2|.|TRBV3-1/TRBV3-2|16|TRBJ2-5
CASSQVRGGSRETQYF
>TRBD1|.|TRBV24-1|16|TRBJ1-4
CATSDSTGGSNEKLFF
>TRBD1|.|TRBV6-1|16|TRBJ1-6
CASSDLQGAGVSPLHF
>TRBD2|once|TRBV5-1|17|TRBJ2-2
CASSVGLAGSNTGELFF
>TRBD1|.|TRBV23-1|16|TRBJ1-2
CASSHQDRVGVRGYTF
>.|.|TRBV6-5|14|TRBJ1-5
CASSYSRGSSPQHF
>TRBD2|.|TRBV5-4|14|TRBJ2-7
CASSPRTSGGEQYF
>TRBD1|.|TRBV5-1|17|TRBJ1-1
CASSLEPGGSAMSEAFF
>.|.|TRBV7-8|13|TRBJ1-5
CASSLGPGQPQHF
>TRBD1|.|TRBV20-1|11|TRBJ2-5
CGQGGLETQYF
>TRBD2|few|TRBV6-5|16|TRBJ2-5
CASSYTTGAGQETQYF
>.|.|TRBV28|15|TRBJ1-6
CASTTESGRGSPLHF
>.|.|TRBV3-1/TRBV3-2|15|TRBJ2-7
CASSPRPGQLYEQYF
>.|.|TRBV5-6|14|TRBJ1-3
CASSLEFGPQGIYF